This T cell receptor beta chain was documented in a study of blood T cell repertoires in COVID-19. V lost 0 bases, J lost 8 bases, and 11 bases stayed unmatched. In germline, CDR1 is SGDLS, CDR2 YYNGEE. This CDR3 contains 16 residues. Per the original data handling: Reference gene primers were amplified, and this amplification served to estimate nucleated cell counts. Generated by immunoSEQ multiplex PCR, the TCRdb table keeps only in-frame clones and is missing some. Clone size and the V and J calls come from that table; the DNA yielded D and trimming. The sample has approximately 230,000 clones; around 88% are singletons.

This receptor was identified in a woman aged 25 to 39 with COVID-19, enrolled during active disease. The chain combines TRBV9 with TRBJ2-1; 7 nucleotides agree with TRBD2. Sequencing was done on a sample of peripheral blood. The CDR3 protein is CASSVASLANYDEQFF. As DNA, the CDR3 is TGTGCCAGCAGCGTAGCCTCACTAGCGAATTACGATGAGCAGTTCTTC.